What follows is one T cell receptor beta chain and its context. The germline V gene has CDR1 LGHDT and CDR2 YNNKEL (reference sequence). The CDR3 is made up of 14 amino acids. Losses at the gene ends were 5 bases for V and 3 bases for J; bases not matched to a gene: 5. Genomic DNA provided the template from which TCR beta CDR3 was amplified by two-round multiplex PCR. Round-one PCR had primers specific to each TRBV and TRBJ gene. Each CDR3 protein is one row after TCRdb ran MiXCR on the multiplex PCR reads. The sample includes about 12,000 distinct CDR3 sequences, nearly 55% seen only once; the top ten take 20% to 25%. This record belongs to a study of prognosis after radiotherapy for stage I lung cancer.

The sequenced sample was PBMCs, obtained before or after stereotactic body radiation therapy (not recorded which). The chain employs TRBV3-1 and TRBJ2-7; 9 bases are a match to TRBD1. This TCR was recovered from a donor aged 50 or older with non-small cell lung cancer. The CDR3 loop is CASSARTGVYEQYF. The CDR3 DNA sequence: TGTGCCAGCAGCGCCCGGACAGGGGTCTACGAGCAGTACTTC.